This T cell receptor beta chain is from a study of cytomegalovirus exposure and HLA in healthy donors. Findings and limits, study-wide: Most TCR sequences were seen very rarely across donors, but some public TCRs occurred in many. TCR beta V- and J-gene trimming was later associated with a missense DCLRE1C variant. Later on, an analysis showed TCR association rates differing by HLA locus, with DRB1 the most and HLA-C the fewest.

V lost 4 bases, J lost 6 bases, and 10 bases stayed unmatched. CDR1 is SGHRS, CDR2 YFSETQ, per germline. CDR3 length: 16 amino acids. PCR was performed using 60 Vbeta and 13 Jbeta primers. Using immunoSEQ multiplex PCR, the repertoire was profiled, and TCRdb retains in-frame clones only, with some absent. This table has about 180,000 clones, 75% to 85% appearing once. For this clone: Its antigen is undetermined.

This TCR came from a woman under 40 in good health and CMV-seropositive. The V gene is TRBV5-1, the J gene TRBJ2-7; 13 nucleotides match TRBD2. The sample consisted of PBMCs. The CDR3 DNA is TGCGCCAGCAGCAAAGGGACTAGCGGGACGCCGGGCGAGCAGTACTTC. Amino acid sequence: CASSKGTSGTPGEQYF.